This TCR beta chain stems from a study of siplizumab effects on memory and regulatory T cells. CDR1 MNHNS and CDR2 SASEGT come from the germline V gene. There are 13 residues in the CDR3. V was pared by 7 bases and J by 11 bases, with 15 bases between. Sequencing used immunoSEQ multiplex PCR; TCRdb keeps in-frame clones, though not all of them. Of about 120,000 clones listed, approximately 94% were seen once; the top ten hold roughly 1.5%. The chain carries TRBV6-1 and TRBJ1-6; weak D call: TRBD1 (5 bases). The source is a human donor in good health. The sample consisted of non-Treg CD4+ T cells sorted from blood. The CDR3 nucleotides are TGTGCCAGCACCCAGATGGGGCCTACACCCCTCCACTTT. This codes for CASTQMGPTPLHF.